The clone carrying this TCR beta chain was detected only once. Its matching antigen is unknown. Assay: immunoSEQ multiplex PCR; the TCRdb copy retains only in-frame clones and omits some. The sample lists tens of thousands of clones, almost 90% occurring once. This CDR3 is built from 11 residues. Germline V CDR1 and CDR2: SQVTM, ANQGSEA. V shed 5 bases and J shed 8 bases, with 9 bases lying between them. This specimen belongs to a study of T cell responses to AZD1222 COVID-19 vaccine. Overall study findings and caveats: Among the donors, most were white British and more were female, and clonal diversity was possibly underestimated.

The genes are TRBV29-1 and TRBJ2-2; D gene ambiguous. The source was peripheral blood, collected on day 0 of AZD1222 vaccination. The TCR originated in an adult in good health. In DNA form, the CDR3 reads TGCAGCGTTTATGAGGCTGGGGAGCTGTTTTTT. Its translation: CSVYEAGELFF.